This TCR beta chain was obtained from a study of T-cell reconstitution after alpha-beta-depleted transplantation in children. A TCRbeta library incorporating unique molecular identifiers was prepared. Each CDR3 protein gets one entry after TCRdb re-called the PCR reads with MiXCR. Among 500,000 to 600,000 distinct CDR3 sequences listed, more than 20% were seen once. In germline, CDR1 is DFQATT, CDR2 SNEGSKA (reference sequence). The CDR3 loop spans 12 amino acids. The ends were cut back, 4 bases at V and 5 bases at J, with 11 bases in the middle. The source material was PBMCs, sampled before TCRalphabeta/CD19-depleted stem cell transplant. J is TRBJ2-5 and V is TRBV20-1; a possible D gene is TRBD1 (6 bases). The source of this sequence is a boy in the first two years of life with Wiskott-Aldrich syndrome, due to receive a stem cell transplant. In nucleotides, the CDR3 is TGCAGTGCTATTGGGGGCTCCGAGACCCAGTACTTC. Translated, it gives CSAIGGSETQYF.